A selection of T cell receptor beta chains follows, all from one sample in a study of shared clonotypes between healthy human individuals. TCRdb keeps only in-frame clones here, not all; method: immunoSEQ multiplex PCR. The sample holds over 850,000 clones, 70% to 80% seen once. Sequencing was done on a sample of memory CD4+ T cells from PBMCs. These receptor sequences come from a man between 18 and 29 years old in good health. Some clones in this sample may be carry-over from other donors' samples. Each CDR3 is given with its conserved first and last residue. The D gene is left open where the match is weak. The size entry is marked missing in some rows and otherwise reads once, few, many or a size class.

d_call: .; v_call: TRBV6-5; clone_size: few; j_call: TRBJ1-2; cdr3_nt: TGTGCCAGCAGTATGACGAGGGGCTATGGCTACACCTTC; cdr3_aa: CASSMTRGYGYTF
d_call: TRBD2; v_call: TRBV9; clone_size: .; j_call: TRBJ2-1; cdr3_nt: TGTGCCAGCAGCCTACTAGCGGGGCTCTACAATGAGCAGTTCTTC; cdr3_aa: CASSLLAGLYNEQFF
d_call: .; v_call: TRBV7-2; clone_size: .; j_call: TRBJ2-5; cdr3_nt: TGTACCAGCAGCTTAGGGGCTCACCGGGGCGAGACCCAGTACTTC; cdr3_aa: CTSSLGAHRGETQYF
d_call: .; v_call: TRBV19; clone_size: .; j_call: TRBJ1-2; cdr3_nt: TGTCCCCTTTTTGTTTACTATGGCTACACCTTC; cdr3_aa: CPLFVYYGYTF
d_call: .; v_call: TRBV2; clone_size: once; j_call: TRBJ1-5; cdr3_nt: TGTGCCAGCAGGGGTGATAGCAATCAGCCCCAGCATTTT; cdr3_aa: CASRGDSNQPQHF
d_call: TRBD2; v_call: TRBV15; clone_size: .; j_call: TRBJ2-1; cdr3_nt: TGTGCCACCGAGATAGCGGGAAAGGGCTCCTACAATGAGCAGTTCTTC; cdr3_aa: CATEIAGKGSYNEQFF
d_call: TRBD2; v_call: TRBV5-4; clone_size: .; j_call: TRBJ2-7; cdr3_nt: TGTGCCAGCAGCCCGGGGCTAGCGGGAGTCTACGAGCAGTACTTC; cdr3_aa: CASSPGLAGVYEQYF
d_call: .; v_call: TRBV28; clone_size: .; j_call: TRBJ1-2; cdr3_nt: TGTGCCAGCAGTCCGGGGGACTCCTCAACCCCTAACTATGGCTACACCTTC; cdr3_aa: CASSPGDSSTPNYGYTF
d_call: .; v_call: TRBV28; clone_size: .; j_call: TRBJ2-4; cdr3_nt: TGTGCCAGCAGTTTATTTGTGGGAGTCAAAAACATTCAGTACTTC; cdr3_aa: CASSLFVGVKNIQYF
d_call: .; v_call: TRBV5-1; clone_size: .; j_call: TRBJ2-1; cdr3_nt: TGCGCCAGCAGCTTGCCGAGGGCCGGAGGGAATGAGCAGTTCTTC; cdr3_aa: CASSLPRAGGNEQFF
d_call: .; v_call: TRBV5-5; clone_size: .; j_call: TRBJ2-3; cdr3_nt: TGTGCCAGCAGCCTTTCGGGGGAGTCAGATACGCAGTATTTT; cdr3_aa: CASSLSGESDTQYF
d_call: .; v_call: TRBV7-3; clone_size: .; j_call: TRBJ1-3; cdr3_nt: TGTGCCAGCAGCTTAAATTACCTATCGCTATCTGGAAACACCATATATTTT; cdr3_aa: CASSLNYLSLSGNTIYF
d_call: TRBD2; v_call: TRBV9; clone_size: .; j_call: TRBJ2-1; cdr3_nt: TGTGCCAGCAGCGCCCAGCTGGCTAGCGGACACAATGAGCAGTTCTTC; cdr3_aa: CASSAQLASGHNEQFF
d_call: .; v_call: TRBV7-9; clone_size: .; j_call: TRBJ2-3; cdr3_nt: TGTGCCAGCAGCTTAGGGGTTACCCCTAGCACAGATACGCAGTATTTT; cdr3_aa: CASSLGVTPSTDTQYF
d_call: .; v_call: TRBV19; clone_size: .; j_call: TRBJ1-3; cdr3_nt: TGTGCCAGTAGTATGTTTTCGGAGGCTGGAAACACCATATATTTT; cdr3_aa: CASSMFSEAGNTIYF
d_call: TRBD1; v_call: TRBV5-5; clone_size: few; j_call: TRBJ2-5; cdr3_nt: TGTGCCAGCAGCTCCAGGACAGGCACGGGCGGAGAGACCCAGTACTTC; cdr3_aa: CASSSRTGTGGETQYF